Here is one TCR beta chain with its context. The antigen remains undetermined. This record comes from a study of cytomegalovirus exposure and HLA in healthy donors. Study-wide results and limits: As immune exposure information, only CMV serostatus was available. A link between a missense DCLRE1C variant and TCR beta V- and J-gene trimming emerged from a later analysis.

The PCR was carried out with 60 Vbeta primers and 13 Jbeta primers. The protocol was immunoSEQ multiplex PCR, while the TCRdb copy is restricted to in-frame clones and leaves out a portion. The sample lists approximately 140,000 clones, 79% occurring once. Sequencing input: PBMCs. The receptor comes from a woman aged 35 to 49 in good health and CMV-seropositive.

The CDR3 nucleotides are TGTGCCAGCATGGCGGGGACAGATCGTTCACCCCTCCACTTT. Protein product: CASMAGTDRSPLHF. The chain joins TRBV6-1 to TRBJ1-6, with 7 bases fitting TRBD1. The germline V gene encodes CDR1 MNHNS and CDR2 SASEGT. This CDR3 has 14 residues. The trim removed 7 bases at V and 9 bases at J, leaving 9 bases unmatched.